The 14 T cell receptor beta chains listed next were all sequenced from one sample in a study of CD8+ T cells in alopecia areata. The treatment is: oral pan-JAK inhibitor, 5-10 mg twice daily. Reverse transcribed after extraction, RNA yielded cDNA as the sequencing template. Profiled with immunoSEQ multiplex PCR; TCRdb holds only in-frame clones, not every one. The data show around 100,000 clones, 44% seen once. Sequenced material: CD8+ T cells sorted from blood, taken at week 24, from a patient treated with tofacitinib. All receptors derive from a human donor with alopecia areata.

The chain couples TRBV7-9 to TRBJ2-7, with 9 bases matching TRBD1. This CDR3 contains 15 residues. Unmatched junction bases numbered 5, after V lost 4 bases and J lost 1 base. Germline V gene sequence: CDR1 SEHNR, CDR2 FQNEAQ (reference sequence). In DNA form, the CDR3 reads TGTGCCAGCAGCTCCTCCGGGACAGGGTCCTACGAGCAGTACTTC. Its translation is CASSSSGTGSYEQYF.

V usage is TRBV7-2 and J usage is TRBJ2-7, with D hard to call. V was shortened by 5 bases and J by 6 bases, with 11 bases between the two germline ends. This CDR3 spans 12 amino acids. Germline-derived CDR1 and CDR2 are SGHTA and FQGNSA. Written as DNA, the CDR3 is TGTGCCAGCAGCCGACCTCTGAGCGAGCAGTACTTC. The encoded protein is CASSRPLSEQYF.

The chain couples TRBV7-9 to TRBJ2-7, with D perhaps matching TRBD2 (5 bases). The CDR3 runs 12 residues. CDR1 is SEHNR and CDR2 is FQNEAQ in the germline V gene (reference sequence). V was cut by 5 bases and J by 4 bases, with 9 bases left in between. This CDR3 reads CASSTGIYEQYF. The CDR3 DNA reads as TGTGCCAGCAGCACCGGGATTTACGAGCAGTACTTC.

The chain employs TRBV29-1 and TRBJ1-2; D gene ambiguous. Germline values: CDR1 SQVTM, CDR2 ANQGSEA. This CDR3 is 10 amino acids long. The V and J ends lost 7 bases and 13 bases respectively, with 16 bases between them. CDR3 coding DNA: TGCAGCGCCTGGGAGACATCCATCACCTTC. Residues: CSAWETSITF. The full variable domain, completed using reference TRBV29-1 and TRBJ1-2, is SAVISQKPSRDICQRGTSLTIQCQVDSQVTMMFWYRQQPGQSLTLIATANQGSEATYESGFVIDKFPISRPNLTFSTLTVSNMSPEDSSIYLCSAWETSITFGSGTRLTVV.

The rearrangement links TRBV16 to TRBJ1-1; D possibly corresponds to TRBD1 (5 bases). This CDR3 spans 12 amino acids. Germline CDR1 and CDR2: KGHSY and FQNENV. V lost 4 bases to trimming and J lost 11 bases, with 14 bases between them. The CDR3 coding sequence is TGTGCCAGCAGCCCCAACACCGGGGGGGCTTTCTTT. Its translation: CASSPNTGGAFF.

This clone was seen only once. The rearrangement joins TRBV19 to TRBJ2-5, with 7 bases identical to TRBD1. This CDR3 contains 14 residues. Germline CDR1 LNHDA, CDR2 SQIVND (reference sequence). After removal of 4 bases from V and 3 bases from J, the junction contained 5 bases not matched to a gene. CDR3: CASSKQDRKETQYF. The CDR3 DNA sequence: TGTGCCAGTAGTAAACAGGACAGGAAAGAGACCCAGTACTTC.

This chain uses TRBV30 with TRBJ1-2; tentatively, D is TRBD1 (6 bases). V was shortened by 3 bases and J by 0 bases, with 20 bases between the two germline ends. Germline-derived CDR1 and CDR2 are GTSNPN and SVGIG (reference sequence). The CDR3 covers 17 residues. The CDR3 protein is CAWRNLPTGQANYGYTF. CDR3 nucleotides: TGTGCCTGGAGGAATCTGCCGACAGGCCAAGCTAACTATGGCTACACCTTC.

The CDR3 reads CASRPMFSGQGLSYEQYF. The CDR3 DNA reads as TGCGCCAGCAGGCCCATGTTTTCAGGACAGGGATTATCCTACGAGCAGTACTTC. The chain uses TRBV4-1 and TRBJ2-7, with TRBD1 matching over 8 bases. The length of the CDR3 is 18 residues. V gave up 6 bases and J gave up 1 base; unmatched junction bases: 17. Germline lookup yields CDR1 MGHRA and CDR2 YSYEKL.

The chain carries TRBV5-1 and TRBJ2-1; 7 nucleotides align to TRBD2. The V gene end was trimmed by 1 base and the J gene end by 6 bases; junction bases not matched to a gene: 1. CDR3 length: 13 residues. Germline CDR1 is SGHRS and CDR2 is YFSETQ. The CDR3 nucleotides read TGCGCCAGCAGCTTGAGCGGGGCCAATGAGCAGTTCTTC. This gives the protein CASSLSGANEQFF.

This chain uses TRBV5-1 with TRBJ2-7; 8 bases align to TRBD1. The CDR3 loop spans 15 amino acids. Per the germline V gene, CDR1 is SGHRS and CDR2 is YFSETQ. The ends lost 0 bases at V and 3 bases at J; junction bases unmatched: 5. CDR3 amino acids: CASSLGGQGIYEQYF. CDR3 coding DNA: TGCGCCAGCAGCTTGGGCGGACAGGGCATCTACGAGCAGTACTTC.

This clone occurred a few times. The same CDR3 arises from other DNA sequences in this sample as well. The chain is built from TRBV29-1 and TRBJ2-7; a weak D match, TRBD1 (6 bases). Trimming took 2 bases from V and 2 from J, leaving 10 bases between them. CDR3 length: 13 residues. Germline lookup yields CDR1 SQVTM and CDR2 ANQGSEA. CDR3: CSVELGQPYEQYF. Here the CDR3 DNA reads TGCAGCGTTGAATTGGGACAACCCTACGAGCAGTACTTC.

The CDR3: CASSLDRVNQPQHF. The DNA for the CDR3 is TGTGCCAGCAGTTTGGACAGGGTTAATCAGCCCCAGCATTTT. The gene calls are TRBV27 and TRBJ1-5; 8 positions agree with TRBD1. Germline values: CDR1 MNHEY, CDR2 SMNVEV (reference sequence). The CDR3 is made up of 14 amino acids. Unmatched junction bases numbered 2, after V lost 3 bases and J lost 4 bases.

The chain uses TRBV7-2 and TRBJ2-1; 15 positions agree with TRBD2. CDR1 is SGHTA and CDR2 is FQGNSA in the germline V gene. J was trimmed by 4 bases and V by 5 bases; bases with no gene match: 6. The CDR3 loop spans 17 amino acids. The DNA of the CDR3 is TGTGCCAGCAGCGACGGACTAGCGGGAGGGCAATACAATGAGCAGTTCTTC. This encodes CASSDGLAGGQYNEQFF.

The gene calls are TRBV28 and TRBJ2-7; D unclear. Germline V lookup: CDR1 MDHEN, CDR2 SYDVKM. This CDR3 contains 12 residues. Deletions cut 5 bases from V and 2 bases from J, with 7 bases between. The CDR3 loop reads CASSIGTYEQYF. Here the CDR3 DNA reads TGTGCCAGCAGTATAGGAACCTACGAGCAGTACTTC.